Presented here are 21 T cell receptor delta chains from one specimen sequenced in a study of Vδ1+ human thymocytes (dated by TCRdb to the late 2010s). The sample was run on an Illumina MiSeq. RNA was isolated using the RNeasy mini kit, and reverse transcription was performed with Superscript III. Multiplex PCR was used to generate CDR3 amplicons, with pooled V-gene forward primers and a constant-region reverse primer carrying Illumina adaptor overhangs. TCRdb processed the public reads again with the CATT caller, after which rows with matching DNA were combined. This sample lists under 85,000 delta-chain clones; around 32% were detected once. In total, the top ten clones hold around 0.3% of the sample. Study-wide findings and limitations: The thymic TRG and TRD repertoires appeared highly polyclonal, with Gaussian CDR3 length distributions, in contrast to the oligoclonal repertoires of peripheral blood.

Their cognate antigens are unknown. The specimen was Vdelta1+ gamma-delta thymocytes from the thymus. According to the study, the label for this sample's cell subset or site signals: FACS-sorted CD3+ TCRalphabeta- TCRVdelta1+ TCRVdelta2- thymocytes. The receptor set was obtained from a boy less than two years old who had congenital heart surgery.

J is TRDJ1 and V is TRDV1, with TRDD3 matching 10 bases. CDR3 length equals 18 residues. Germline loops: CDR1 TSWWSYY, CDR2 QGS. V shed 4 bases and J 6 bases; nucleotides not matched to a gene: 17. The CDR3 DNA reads TGTGCTCTTGGGGTCGGACTTACGAGGGGGATACGAACCTATAAACTCATCTTT. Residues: CALGVGLTRGIRTYKLIF.

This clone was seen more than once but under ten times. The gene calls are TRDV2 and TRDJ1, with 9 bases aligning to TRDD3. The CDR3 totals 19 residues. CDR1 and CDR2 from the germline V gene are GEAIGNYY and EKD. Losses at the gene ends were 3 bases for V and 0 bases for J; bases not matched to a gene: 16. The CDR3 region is CACDPSLSGGWTYTDKLIF. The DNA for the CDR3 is TGTGCCTGTGACCCTTCCTTATCTGGGGGATGGACGTACACCGATAAACTCATCTTT.

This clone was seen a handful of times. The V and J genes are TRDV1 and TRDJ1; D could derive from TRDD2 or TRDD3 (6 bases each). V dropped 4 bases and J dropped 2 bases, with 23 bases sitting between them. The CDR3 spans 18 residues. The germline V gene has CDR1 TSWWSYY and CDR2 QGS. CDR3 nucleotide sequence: TGTGCTCTTGGGGTGCCTTCCCCATTCTGGGGTTTTACCGATAAACTCATCTTT. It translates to CALGVPSPFWGFTDKLIF.

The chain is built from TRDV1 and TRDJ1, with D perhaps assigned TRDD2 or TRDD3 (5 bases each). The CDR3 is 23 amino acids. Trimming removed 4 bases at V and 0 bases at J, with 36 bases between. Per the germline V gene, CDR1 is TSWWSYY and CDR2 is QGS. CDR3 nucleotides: TGTGCTCTTGGGGGAAACTTTGGAGGTCCTAGGTGGGGACCCCCGCTGTACACCGATAAACTCATCTTT. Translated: CALGGNFGGPRWGPPLYTDKLIF.

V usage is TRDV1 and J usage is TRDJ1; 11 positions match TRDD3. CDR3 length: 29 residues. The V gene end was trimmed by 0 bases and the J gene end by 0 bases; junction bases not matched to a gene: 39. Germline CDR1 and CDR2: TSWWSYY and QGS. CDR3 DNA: TGTGCTCTTGGGGAACTCCGATACTTCCTACGTTATTATGTGGGGGATACGCCATTTCCATCGTCGTACACCGATAAACTCATCTTT. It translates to CALGELRYFLRYYVGDTPFPSSYTDKLIF.

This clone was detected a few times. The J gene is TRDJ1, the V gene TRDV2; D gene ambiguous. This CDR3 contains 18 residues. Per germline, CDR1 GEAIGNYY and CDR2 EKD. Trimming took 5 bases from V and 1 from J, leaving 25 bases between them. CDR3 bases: TGTGCCTGTGGAGGAGGTGCGCGTAGCTGGCTCCCCACCGATAAACTCATCTTT. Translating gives CACGGGARSWLPTDKLIF.

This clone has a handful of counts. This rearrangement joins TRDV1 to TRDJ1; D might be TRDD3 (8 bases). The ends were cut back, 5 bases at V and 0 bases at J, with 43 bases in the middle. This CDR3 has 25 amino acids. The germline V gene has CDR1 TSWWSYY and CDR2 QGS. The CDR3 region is CALGRSSYRQMALGIRARYTDKLIF. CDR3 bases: TGTGCTCTTGGGAGATCTTCCTATCGGCAAATGGCATTAGGGATACGCGCTCGGTACACCGATAAACTCATCTTT.

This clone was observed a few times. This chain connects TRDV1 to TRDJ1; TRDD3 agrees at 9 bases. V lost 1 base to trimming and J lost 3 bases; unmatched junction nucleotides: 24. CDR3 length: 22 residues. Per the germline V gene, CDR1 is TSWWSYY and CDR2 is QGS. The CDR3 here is CALGERCSFLEYWGTYADKLIF. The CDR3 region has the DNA TGTGCTCTTGGGGAACGGTGTAGCTTCCTAGAGTACTGGGGGACGTATGCCGATAAACTCATCTTT.

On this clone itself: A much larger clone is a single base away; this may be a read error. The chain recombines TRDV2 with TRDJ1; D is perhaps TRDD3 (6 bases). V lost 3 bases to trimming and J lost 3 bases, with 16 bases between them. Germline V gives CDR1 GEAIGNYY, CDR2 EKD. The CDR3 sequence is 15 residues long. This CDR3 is CACDCAGDEADKLIF. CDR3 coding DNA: TGTGCCTGTGACTGTGCTGGGGACGAGGCCGATAAACTCATCTTT.

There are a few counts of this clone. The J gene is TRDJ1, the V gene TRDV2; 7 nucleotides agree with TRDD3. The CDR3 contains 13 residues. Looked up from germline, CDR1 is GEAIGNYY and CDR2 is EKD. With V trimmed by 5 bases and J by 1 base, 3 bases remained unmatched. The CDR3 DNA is TGTGCCTGTGCTGGGGGCCCCACCGATAAACTCATCTTT. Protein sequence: CACAGGPTDKLIF.

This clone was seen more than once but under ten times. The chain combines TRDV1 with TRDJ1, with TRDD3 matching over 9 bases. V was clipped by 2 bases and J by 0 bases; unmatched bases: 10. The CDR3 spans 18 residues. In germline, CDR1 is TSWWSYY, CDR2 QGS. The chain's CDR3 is CALGEVWGMAGYTDKLIF. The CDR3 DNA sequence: TGTGCTCTTGGGGAAGTCTGGGGGATGGCGGGGTACACCGATAAACTCATCTTT.

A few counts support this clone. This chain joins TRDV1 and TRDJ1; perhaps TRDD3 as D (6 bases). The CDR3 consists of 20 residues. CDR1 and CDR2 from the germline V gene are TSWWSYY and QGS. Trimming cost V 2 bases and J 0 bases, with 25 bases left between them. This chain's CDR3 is CALGEYYVRLGWGNTDKLIF. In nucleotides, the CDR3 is TGTGCTCTTGGGGAATACTACGTCCGTTTGGGCTGGGGAAACACCGATAAACTCATCTTT.

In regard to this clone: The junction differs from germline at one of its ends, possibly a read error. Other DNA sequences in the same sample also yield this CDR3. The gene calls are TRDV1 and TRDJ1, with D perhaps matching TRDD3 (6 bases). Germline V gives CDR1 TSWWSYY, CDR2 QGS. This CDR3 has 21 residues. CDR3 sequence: CALGELPIRGTYLGYTDKLIF. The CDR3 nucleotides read TGTGCTCTTGGGGAACTCCCTATCAGGGGGACGTACCTAGGGTACACCGATAAACTCATCTTC.

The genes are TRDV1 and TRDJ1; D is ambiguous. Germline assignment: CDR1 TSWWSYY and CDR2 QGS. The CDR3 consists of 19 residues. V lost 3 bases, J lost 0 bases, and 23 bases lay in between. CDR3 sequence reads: CALGDGSVFPPTYTDKLIF. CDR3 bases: TGTGCTCTTGGGGATGGATCCGTATTCCCCCCGACGTACACCGATAAACTCATCTTT.

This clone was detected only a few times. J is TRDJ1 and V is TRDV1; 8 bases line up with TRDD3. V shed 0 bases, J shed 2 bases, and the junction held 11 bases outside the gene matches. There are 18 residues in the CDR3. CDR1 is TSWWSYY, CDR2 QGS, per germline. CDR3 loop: CALGELGRTGGRTDKLIF. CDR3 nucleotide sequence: TGTGCTCTTGGGGAACTTGGACGGACTGGGGGTCGTACCGATAAACTCATCTTT.

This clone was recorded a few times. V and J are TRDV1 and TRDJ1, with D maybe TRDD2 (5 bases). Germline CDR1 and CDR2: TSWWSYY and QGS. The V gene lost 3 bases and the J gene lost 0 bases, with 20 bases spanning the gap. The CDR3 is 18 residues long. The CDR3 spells CALGDTPPPYVDTDKLIF. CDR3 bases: TGTGCTCTTGGGGACACCCCTCCCCCCTACGTAGACACCGATAAACTCATCTTT.

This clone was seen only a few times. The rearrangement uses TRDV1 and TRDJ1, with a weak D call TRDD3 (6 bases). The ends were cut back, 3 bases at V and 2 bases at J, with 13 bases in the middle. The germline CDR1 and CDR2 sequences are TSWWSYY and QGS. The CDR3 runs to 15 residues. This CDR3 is CALGDPTGITDKLIF. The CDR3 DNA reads TGTGCTCTTGGGGACCCTACTGGGATAACCGATAAACTCATCTTT.

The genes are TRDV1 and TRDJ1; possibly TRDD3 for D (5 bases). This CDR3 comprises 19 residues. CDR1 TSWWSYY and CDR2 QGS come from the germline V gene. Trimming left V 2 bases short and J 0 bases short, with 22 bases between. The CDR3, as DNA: TGTGCTCTTGGGGAAGGGTTACTACTGGATATACGCGACACCGATAAACTCATCTTT. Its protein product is CALGEGLLLDIRDTDKLIF.

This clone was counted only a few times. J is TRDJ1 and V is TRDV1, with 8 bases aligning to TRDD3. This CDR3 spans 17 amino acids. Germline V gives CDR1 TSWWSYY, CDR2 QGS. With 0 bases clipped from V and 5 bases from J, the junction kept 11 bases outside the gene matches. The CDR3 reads CALGELRTGGVGDKLIF. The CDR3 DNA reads TGTGCTCTTGGGGAACTACGTACTGGGGGGGTCGGTGATAAACTCATCTTT.

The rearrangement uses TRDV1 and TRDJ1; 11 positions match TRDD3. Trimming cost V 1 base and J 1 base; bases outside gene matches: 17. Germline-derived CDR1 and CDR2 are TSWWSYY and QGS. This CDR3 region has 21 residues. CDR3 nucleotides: TGTGCTCTTGGGGAACGACGCGATCCTACGTGGGGGATACGGGGCACCGATAAACTCATCTTT. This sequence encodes CALGERRDPTWGIRGTDKLIF.

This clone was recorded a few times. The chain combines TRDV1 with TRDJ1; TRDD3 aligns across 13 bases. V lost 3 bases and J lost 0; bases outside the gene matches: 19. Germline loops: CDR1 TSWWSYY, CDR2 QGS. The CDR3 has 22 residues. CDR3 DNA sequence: TGTGCTCTTGGGGAGATTTCAATGGGGTACTGGGGGATACGGCCGTACACCGATAAACTCATCTTT. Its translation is CALGEISMGYWGIRPYTDKLIF.